Sequencing of this T cell receptor (beta chain) was carried out in a study of cytomegalovirus exposure and HLA in healthy donors. Study as a whole: Counted in an early data release were approximately 85 million unique TCRs from HLA-typed donors. Study conclusions and caveats: A previous analysis found most TCR beta V segments productive roughly 87% or roughly 30% of the time. Cytomegalovirus association was listed for about 160 TCR beta chains.

V lost 7 bases to trimming and J lost 4 bases; unmatched junction nucleotides: 2. The germline gives CDR1 GTSNPN, CDR2 SVGIG (reference sequence). The CDR3 is 11 residues long. Comment on this clone: The antigen is undetermined.

The PCR was carried out with 60 Vbeta primers and 13 Jbeta primers. Here immunoSEQ multiplex PCR was the method, and the copy in TCRdb shows in-frame clones only, minus some. The sample lists about 180,000 clones; around 80% were seen once. This chain uses TRBV30 with TRBJ2-7; TRBD1 agrees at 9 bases. The sample taken for sequencing was PBMCs. The origin of this receptor is a woman aged 45-60 years in good health and CMV-seropositive. The CDR3 bases are TGTGCCTATGGGACAGGGTACGAGCAGTACTTC. Translating gives CAYGTGYEQYF.